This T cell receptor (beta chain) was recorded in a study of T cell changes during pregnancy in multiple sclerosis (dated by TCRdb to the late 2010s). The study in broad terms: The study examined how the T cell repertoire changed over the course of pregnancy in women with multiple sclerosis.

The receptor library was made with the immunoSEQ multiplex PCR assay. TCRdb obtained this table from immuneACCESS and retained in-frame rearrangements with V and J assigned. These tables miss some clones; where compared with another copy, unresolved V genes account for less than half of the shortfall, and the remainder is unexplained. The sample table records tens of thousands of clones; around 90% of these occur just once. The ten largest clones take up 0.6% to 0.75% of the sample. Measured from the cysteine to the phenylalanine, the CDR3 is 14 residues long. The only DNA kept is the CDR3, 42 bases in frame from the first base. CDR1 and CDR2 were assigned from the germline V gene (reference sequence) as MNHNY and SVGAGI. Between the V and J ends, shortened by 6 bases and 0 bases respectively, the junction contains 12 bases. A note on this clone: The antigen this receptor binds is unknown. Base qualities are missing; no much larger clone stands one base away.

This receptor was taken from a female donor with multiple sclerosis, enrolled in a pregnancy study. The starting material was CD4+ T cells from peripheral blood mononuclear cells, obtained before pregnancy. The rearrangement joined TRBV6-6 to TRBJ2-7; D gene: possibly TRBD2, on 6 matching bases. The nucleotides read TGTGCCAGCAGGGGACTGCTAAGCTCCTACGAGCAGTACTTC. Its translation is CASRGLLSSYEQYF.